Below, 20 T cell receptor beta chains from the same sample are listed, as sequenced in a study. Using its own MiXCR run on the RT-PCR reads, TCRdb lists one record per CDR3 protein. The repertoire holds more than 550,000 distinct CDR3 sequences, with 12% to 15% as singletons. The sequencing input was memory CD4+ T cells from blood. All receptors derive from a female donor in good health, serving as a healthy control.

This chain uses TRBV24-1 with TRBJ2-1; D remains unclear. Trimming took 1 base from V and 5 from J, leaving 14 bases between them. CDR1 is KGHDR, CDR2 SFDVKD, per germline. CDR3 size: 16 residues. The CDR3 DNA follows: TGTGCCACCAGTGATTTTATAGGTGGCGTGAACAATGAGCAGTTCTTC. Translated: CATSDFIGGVNNEQFF.

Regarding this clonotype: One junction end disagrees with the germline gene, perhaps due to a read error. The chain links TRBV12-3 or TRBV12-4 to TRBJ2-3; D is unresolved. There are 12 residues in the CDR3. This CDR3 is CVSSLFEDTQYF. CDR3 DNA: TGTGTCAGCAGTTTGTTCGAGGATACGCAGTATTTT.

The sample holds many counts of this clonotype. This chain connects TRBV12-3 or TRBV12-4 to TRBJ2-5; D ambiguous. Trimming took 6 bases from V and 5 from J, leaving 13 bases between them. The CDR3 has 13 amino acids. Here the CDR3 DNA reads TGTGCCAGCAGCCGAGGACCGAGGGAGACCCAGTACTTC. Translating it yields CASSRGPRETQYF.

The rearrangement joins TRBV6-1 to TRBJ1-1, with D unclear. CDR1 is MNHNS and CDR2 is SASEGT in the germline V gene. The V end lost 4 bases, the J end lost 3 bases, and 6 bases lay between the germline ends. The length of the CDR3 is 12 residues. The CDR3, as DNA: TGTGCCAGCAGTGGGGTTTACACTGAAGCTTTCTTT. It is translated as CASSGVYTEAFF.

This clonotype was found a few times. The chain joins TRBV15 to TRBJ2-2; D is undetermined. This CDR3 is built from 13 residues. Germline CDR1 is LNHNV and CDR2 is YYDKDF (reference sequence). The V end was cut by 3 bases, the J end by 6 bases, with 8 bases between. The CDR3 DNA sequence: TGTGCCACCAGCAGTGTCCGGGCCGGGGAGCTGTTTTTT. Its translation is CATSSVRAGELFF.

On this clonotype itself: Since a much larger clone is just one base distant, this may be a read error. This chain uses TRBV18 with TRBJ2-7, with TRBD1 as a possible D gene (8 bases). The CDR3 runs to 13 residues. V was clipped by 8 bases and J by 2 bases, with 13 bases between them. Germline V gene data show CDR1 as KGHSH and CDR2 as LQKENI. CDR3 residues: CASTQGGPYEQYF. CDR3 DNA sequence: TGTGCCAGCACACAGGGGGGGCCCTACGAGCAGTACTTC.

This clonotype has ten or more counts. Here the CDR3 reads CSARDRTGQETQYF. The CDR3 nucleotides are TGCAGTGCTAGAGATAGGACAGGGCAAGAGACCCAGTACTTC. The gene calls are TRBV20-1 and TRBJ2-5; 8 bases match TRBD1. CDR3 length: 14 residues. The V gene's germline CDR1 is DFQATT and CDR2 SNEGSKA (reference sequence). Losses at the gene ends were 0 bases for V and 2 bases for J; bases not matched to a gene: 2.

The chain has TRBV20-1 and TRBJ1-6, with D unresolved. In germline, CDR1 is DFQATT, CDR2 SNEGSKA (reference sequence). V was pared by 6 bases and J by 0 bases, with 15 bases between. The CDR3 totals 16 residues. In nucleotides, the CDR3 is TGCAGTGCACCAGTCCGCCTGAGCTCCTATAATTCACCCCTCCACTTT. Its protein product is CSAPVRLSSYNSPLHF.

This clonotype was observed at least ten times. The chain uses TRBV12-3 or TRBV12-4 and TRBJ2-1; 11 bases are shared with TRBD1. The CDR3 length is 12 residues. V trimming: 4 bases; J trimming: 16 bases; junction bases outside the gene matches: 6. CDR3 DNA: TGTGCCAGCAGTTCTGGACAGGGGGCGAAATTCTTC. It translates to CASSSGQGAKFF.

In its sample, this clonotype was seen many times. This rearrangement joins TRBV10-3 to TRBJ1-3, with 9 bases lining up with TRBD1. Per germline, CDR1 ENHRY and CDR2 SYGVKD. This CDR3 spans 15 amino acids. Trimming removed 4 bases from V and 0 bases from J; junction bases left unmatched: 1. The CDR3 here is CAISGTGASGNTIYF. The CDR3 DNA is TGTGCCATCAGTGGGACAGGGGCCTCTGGAAACACCATATATTTT.

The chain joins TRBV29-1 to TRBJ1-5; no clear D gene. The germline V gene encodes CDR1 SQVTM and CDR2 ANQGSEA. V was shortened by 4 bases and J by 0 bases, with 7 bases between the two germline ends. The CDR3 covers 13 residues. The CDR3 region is CSVGEHSNQPQHF. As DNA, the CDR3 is TGCAGCGTTGGGGAACATAGCAATCAGCCCCAGCATTTT.

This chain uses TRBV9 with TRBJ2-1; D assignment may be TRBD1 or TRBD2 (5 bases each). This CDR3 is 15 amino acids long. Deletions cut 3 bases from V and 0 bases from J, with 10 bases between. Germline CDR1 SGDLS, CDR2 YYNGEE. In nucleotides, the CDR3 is TGTGCCAGCAGCGGGATGGGGGACTCCTACAATGAGCAGTTCTTC. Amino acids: CASSGMGDSYNEQFF.

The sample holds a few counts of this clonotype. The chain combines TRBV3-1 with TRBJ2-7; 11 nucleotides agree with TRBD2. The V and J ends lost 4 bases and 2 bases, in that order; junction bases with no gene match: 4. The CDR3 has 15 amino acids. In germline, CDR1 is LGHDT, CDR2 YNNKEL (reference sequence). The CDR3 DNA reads TGTGCCAGCAGCCCCCGACTAGCGGGACCCTACGAGCAGTACTTC. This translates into CASSPRLAGPYEQYF.

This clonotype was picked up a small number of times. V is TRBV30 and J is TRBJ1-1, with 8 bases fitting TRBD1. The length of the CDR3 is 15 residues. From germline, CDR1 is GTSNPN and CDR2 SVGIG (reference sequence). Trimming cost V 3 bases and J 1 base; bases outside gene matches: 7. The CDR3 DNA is TGTGCCTGGAGGGCTGACAGGGGAAAGAACACTGAAGCTTTCTTT. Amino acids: CAWRADRGKNTEAFF.

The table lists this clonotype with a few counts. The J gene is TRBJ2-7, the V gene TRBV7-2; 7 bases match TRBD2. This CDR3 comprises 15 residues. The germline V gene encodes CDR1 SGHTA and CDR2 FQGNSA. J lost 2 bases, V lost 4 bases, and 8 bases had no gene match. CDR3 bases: TGTGCCAGCAGCTCCGCCGGGACTACCGCCTACGAGCAGTACTTC. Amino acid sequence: CASSSAGTTAYEQYF.

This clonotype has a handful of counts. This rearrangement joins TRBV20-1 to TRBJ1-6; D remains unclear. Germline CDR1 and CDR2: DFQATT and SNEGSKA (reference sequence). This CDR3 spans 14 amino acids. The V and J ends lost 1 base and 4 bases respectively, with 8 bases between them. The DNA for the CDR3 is TGCAGTGCTAGAGTAGGGCAGTATAATTCACCCCTCCACTTT. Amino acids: CSARVGQYNSPLHF.

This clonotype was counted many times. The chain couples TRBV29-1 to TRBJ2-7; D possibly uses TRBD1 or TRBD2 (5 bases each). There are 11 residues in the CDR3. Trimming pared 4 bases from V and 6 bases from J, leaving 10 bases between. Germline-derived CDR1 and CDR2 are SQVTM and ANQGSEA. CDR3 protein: CSVGGAGEQYF. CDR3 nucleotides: TGCAGCGTTGGAGGGGCCGGCGAGCAGTACTTC.

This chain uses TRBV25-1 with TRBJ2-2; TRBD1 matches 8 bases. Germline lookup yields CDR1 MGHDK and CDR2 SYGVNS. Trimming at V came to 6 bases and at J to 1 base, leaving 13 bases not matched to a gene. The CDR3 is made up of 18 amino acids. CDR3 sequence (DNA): TGTGCCAGCAGCCAAGATTTAATACAGGGGGGGAACACCGGGGAGCTGTTTTTT. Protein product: CASSQDLIQGGNTGELFF.

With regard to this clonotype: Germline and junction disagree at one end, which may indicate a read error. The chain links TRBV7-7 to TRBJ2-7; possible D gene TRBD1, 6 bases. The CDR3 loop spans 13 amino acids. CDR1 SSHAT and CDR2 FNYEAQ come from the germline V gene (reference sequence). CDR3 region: CASSLAQGGEQYF. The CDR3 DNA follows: TGTGCTAGCAGCTTAGCGCAAGGGGGCGAGCAGTACTTC. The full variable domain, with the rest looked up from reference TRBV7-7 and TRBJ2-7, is GAGVSQSPRYKVTKRGQDVTLRCDPISSHATLYWYQQALGQGPEFLTYFNYEAQPDKSGLPSDRFSAERPEGSISTLTIQRTEQRDSAMYRCASSLAQGGEQYFGPGTRLTVT.

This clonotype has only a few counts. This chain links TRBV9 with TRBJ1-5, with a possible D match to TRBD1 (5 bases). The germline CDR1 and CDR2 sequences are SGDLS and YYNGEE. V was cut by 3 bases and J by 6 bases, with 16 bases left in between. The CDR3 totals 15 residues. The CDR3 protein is CASSADGHRGQPQHF. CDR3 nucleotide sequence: TGTGCCAGCAGCGCCGACGGACACCGCGGTCAGCCCCAGCATTTT.